What follows are 25 T cell receptor beta chains derived from one specimen sequenced in a study of T cells expressing NK-cell markers. TCRdb re-called the 5' RACE reads and shows each CDR3 protein once, DNA omitted. This sample carries almost 450,000 distinct CDR3 sequences, with roughly 8% going to the ten biggest clones. Material: blood T cells: a sorted CD56 or NKG2C T cell subset, CD4+ or CD8+ T cells, or bulk PBMC T cells (not recorded which). Receptor source: a woman aged 18-70 years in good health.

The gene calls are TRBV29-1 and TRBJ2-5; TCRdb picks TRBD1, but there is no DNA to check that call. The length of the CDR3 is 11 residues. The germline CDR1 and CDR2 sequences are SQVTM and ANQGSEA. CDR3 region: CSPRWGETQYF.

The rearrangement joins TRBV7-3 to TRBJ2-1; TCRdb picks TRBD1, but there is no DNA to check that call. This CDR3 is built from 15 residues. Germline values: CDR1 SGHTA, CDR2 FQGTGA. The CDR3 protein is CASSLSRGGGNEQFF.

The rearrangement uses TRBV20-1 and TRBJ2-7; the D call of TRBD1 rests on TCRdb alone, since no DNA is present to check it. The CDR3 contains 15 residues. Per the germline V gene, CDR1 is DFQATT and CDR2 is SNEGSKA (reference sequence). CDR3 region: CSASQTLVGSNEQYF.

The genes are TRBV4-1 and TRBJ1-1; as DNA is missing, the TRBD1 call by TCRdb cannot be tested. In germline, CDR1 is MGHRA, CDR2 YSYEKL. CDR3 length: 15 amino acids. The CDR3: CASSQDTQGRTEAFF.

The V call is TRBV6-6, the J call TRBJ2-1; TCRdb's D call, TRBD2, is unchecked because there is no DNA. This CDR3 is built from 13 residues. Per germline, CDR1 MNHNY and CDR2 SVGAGI (reference sequence). The chain's CDR3 is CASGGTVYNEQFF.

The chain uses TRBV5-1 and TRBJ2-5; as DNA is missing, the TRBD2 call by TCRdb cannot be tested. This CDR3 is built from 17 residues. The V gene's germline CDR1 is SGHRS and CDR2 YFSETQ. The CDR3 loop reads CASSLATSGGGGETQYF.

This rearrangement joins TRBV15 to TRBJ2-5; TCRdb returns TRBD1, unconfirmable since there is no DNA. The CDR3 covers 16 residues. The germline gives CDR1 LNHNV, CDR2 YYDKDF (reference sequence). This chain's CDR3 is CATAEGGGNFQETQYF.

The rearrangement joins TRBV6-4 to TRBJ2-3; TCRdb calls TRBD1, which cannot be checked without DNA. CDR1 and CDR2 (germline): MRHNA, SNTAGT. CDR3 length: 12 amino acids. The CDR3 here is CASSSRGDTQYF.

This sequence joins TRBV10-3 and TRBJ2-2; TCRdb's assignment of TRBD2 cannot be checked, as there is no DNA. The CDR3 contains 14 residues. The germline gives CDR1 ENHRY, CDR2 SYGVKD. This chain's CDR3 is CATSTSGIAGELFF.

The chain recombines TRBV5-1 with TRBJ2-3; TCRdb's D call, TRBD1, is unchecked because there is no DNA. The CDR3 is 14 amino acids. The V gene's germline CDR1 is SGHRS and CDR2 YFSETQ. The CDR3 loop is CASNQGTFPDTQYF.

The chain is built from TRBV12-3 or TRBV12-4 and TRBJ1-2; TCRdb selects TRBD1, and the lack of DNA leaves this call unchecked. The CDR3 is 15 residues long. CDR3 in amino acids: CASSFGGDVLYGYTF.

The chain employs TRBV5-1 and TRBJ1-2; the TCRdb call, TRBD1, lacks DNA for checking. This CDR3 comprises 15 residues. Germline V gives CDR1 SGHRS, CDR2 YFSETQ. The CDR3 loop reads CASSVTTGGDYGYTF. Complete variable domain (other parts from reference TRBV5-1 and TRBJ1-2): KAGVTQTPRYLIKTRGQQVTLSCSPISGHRSVSWYQQTPGQGLQFLFEYFSETQRNKGNFPGRFSGRQFSNSRSEMNVSTLELGDSALYLCASSVTTGGDYGYTFGSGTRLTVV.

CDR3 residues: CASSPTRTGGTEAFF. This chain joins TRBV7-2 and TRBJ1-1; the D call from TCRdb, TRBD1, cannot be confirmed without DNA. This CDR3 is 15 amino acids long. The germline V gene encodes CDR1 SGHTA and CDR2 FQGNSA.

This chain connects TRBV6-1 to TRBJ2-1; absent DNA, TCRdb's TRBD2 call cannot be checked. Germline CDR1 reads MNHNS; CDR2 reads SASEGT. The CDR3 runs 16 residues. CDR3 sequence: CASSRGTSGGGNEQFF.

The V and J genes are TRBV11-2 and TRBJ2-1; the TRBD1 assignment by TCRdb is unverifiable without DNA. There are 13 residues in the CDR3. The germline gives CDR1 SGHAT, CDR2 FQNNGV. The CDR3 reads CASSFTGRNEQFF.

The chain employs TRBV6-5 and TRBJ2-3; no DNA is available, so the TRBD1 call from TCRdb remains unchecked. From germline, CDR1 is MNHEY and CDR2 SVGAGI. This CDR3 has 17 residues. This CDR3 is CASSYLSLGGSTDTQYF.

CDR3 amino acids: CASSSLKVTNSPLHF. V is TRBV27 and J is TRBJ1-6. Germline values: CDR1 MNHEY, CDR2 SMNVEV (reference sequence). CDR3 length: 15 residues.

The chain carries TRBV14 and TRBJ2-1; with no DNA, the TCRdb D assignment of TRBD2 cannot be verified. CDR3 length: 18 amino acids. CDR1 and CDR2 (germline): SGHDN, FVKESK. This CDR3 is CASSHQLSAGDFYNEQFF.

This chain links TRBV12-3 or TRBV12-4 with TRBJ2-6. The CDR3 totals 14 residues. This chain's CDR3 is CASSMGPGANVLTF.

Here the CDR3 reads CASSPWASPSSYNEQFF. V is TRBV4-3 and J is TRBJ2-1; TCRdb's D gene call, TRBD2, goes unchecked for lack of DNA. The CDR3 is made up of 17 amino acids. Germline V gives CDR1 LGHNA, CDR2 YSLEER.

The rearrangement links TRBV5-1 to TRBJ2-6; there is no DNA to check the TCRdb D call of TRBD1. The CDR3 has 18 amino acids. CDR1 SGHRS and CDR2 YFSETQ come from the germline V gene. The CDR3 sequence: CASSLSGTGTSGANVLTF.

The gene calls are TRBV10-3 and TRBJ2-5; TCRdb indicates TRBD1, and absent DNA this call remains unverified. The CDR3 is 13 amino acids. Germline V CDR1 and CDR2: ENHRY, SYGVKD. The CDR3 protein is CAISVRGEETQYF.

The gene calls are TRBV7-9 and TRBJ1-2. The CDR3 has 13 residues. The germline V gene encodes CDR1 SEHNR and CDR2 FQNEAQ (reference sequence). This CDR3 reads CASSPREGSGYTF. Using reference TRBV7-9 and TRBJ1-2 for the parts outside the CDR3, the full variable domain is DTGVSQNPRHKITKRGQNVTFRCDPISEHNRLYWYRQTLGQGPEFLTYFQNEAQLEKSRLLSDRFSAERPKGSFSTLEIQRTEQGDSAMYLCASSPREGSGYTFGSGTRLTVV.

The chain is built from TRBV20-1 and TRBJ2-7; the TCRdb D gene call, TRBD2, has no DNA to confirm it. The germline CDR1 and CDR2 sequences are DFQATT and SNEGSKA (reference sequence). CDR3 length: 17 amino acids. The CDR3 protein is CSASPIVRAAITYEQYF.

V gene TRBV7-3 combines with J gene TRBJ2-3. This CDR3 region has 13 residues. Germline V lookup: CDR1 SGHTA, CDR2 FQGTGA. The chain's CDR3 is CASSLFWGDTQYF. The whole variable domain, filled in from reference TRBV7-3 and TRBJ2-3, reads GAGVSQTPSNKVTEKGKYVELRCDPISGHTALYWYRQSLGQGPEFLIYFQGTGAADDSGLPNDRFFAVRPEGSVSTLKIQRTERGDSAVYLCASSLFWGDTQYFGPGTRLTVL.